This T cell receptor beta chain derives from a study of cytomegalovirus exposure and HLA in healthy donors. The PCR was carried out with 60 Vbeta primers and 13 Jbeta primers. TCRdb's table, derived via immunoSEQ multiplex PCR, lists solely in-frame clones and lacks some. Here the sample spans 100,000 to 150,000 clones, about 70% being singletons. Germline assignment: CDR1 GTSNPN and CDR2 SVGIG (reference sequence). This CDR3 is built from 16 residues. This clone was detected only once. The sequenced sample was PBMCs. This TCR was sampled from a woman aged 40-49 years in good health and CMV-seropositive. The gene calls are TRBV30 and TRBJ2-1; 7 bases agree with TRBD2. As DNA, the CDR3 is TGTGCGAGAGGGCCCCCTAGCGGCTATTCCTACAATGAGCAGTTCTTC. As protein: CARGPPSGYSYNEQFF.